These T cell receptor beta chains were read from a single sample in a study of blood T cell repertoires in COVID-19. Only in-frame clones appear in the TCRdb table, and some are missing; sequencing was by immunoSEQ multiplex PCR. This table has 200,000 to 250,000 clones, around 90% appearing once. The material sequenced was PBMCs or T cells enriched from blood (not recorded which). The receptors come from a man aged 30 to 45 who had been exposed to COVID-19. Each CDR3 is given with its conserved first and last residue. The D gene is left open where the match is weak. Size is stated for part of the rows, as once, few or many counts, or as a class when the clone is expanded.

J gene: TRBJ2-5
V gene: TRBV5-4
D gene: TRBD2
clone size: -
CDR3 protein: CATGGDAGETQYF
CDR3 DNA: TGTGCCACGGGGGGAGATGCAGGGGAGACCCAGTACTTC

J gene: TRBJ1-2
V gene: TRBV9
D gene: -
clone size: -
CDR3 protein: CASSGPPQEAYGYTF
CDR3 DNA: TGTGCCAGCAGCGGGCCCCCCCAGGAGGCCTATGGCTACACCTTC

J gene: TRBJ2-5
V gene: TRBV29-1
D gene: TRBD2
clone size: -
CDR3 protein: CSSASGGIETQYF
CDR3 DNA: TGCAGCTCAGCTAGCGGGGGGATTGAGACCCAGTACTTC

J gene: TRBJ2-7
V gene: TRBV9
D gene: -
clone size: -
CDR3 protein: CASSAIPEGEQYF
CDR3 DNA: TGTGCCAGCAGCGCAATCCCTGAGGGTGAGCAGTACTTC

J gene: TRBJ2-2
V gene: TRBV14
D gene: -
clone size: -
CDR3 protein: CASSQVREELFF
CDR3 DNA: TGTGCCAGCAGCCAAGTTCGAGAGGAGCTGTTTTTT

J gene: TRBJ2-7
V gene: TRBV6-5
D gene: TRBD1
clone size: -
CDR3 protein: CASSLRQGGYEQYF
CDR3 DNA: TGTGCCAGCAGTCTACGACAGGGGGGCTACGAGCAGTACTTC

J gene: TRBJ1-1
V gene: TRBV30
D gene: TRBD1
clone size: once
CDR3 protein: CAWGDRVNTEAFF
CDR3 DNA: TGTGCCTGGGGAGACAGGGTGAACACTGAAGCTTTCTTT

J gene: TRBJ2-7
V gene: TRBV2
D gene: TRBD1
clone size: -
CDR3 protein: CAGGTGTYEQYF
CDR3 DNA: TGTGCCGGCGGGACAGGGACCTACGAGCAGTACTTC

J gene: TRBJ2-6
V gene: TRBV5-4
D gene: -
clone size: -
CDR3 protein: CASRRHRGYSPTLGANVLTF
CDR3 DNA: TGTGCCAGCAGACGACATCGCGGGTACTCTCCCACTCTGGGGGCCAACGTCCTGACTTTC

J gene: TRBJ2-3
V gene: TRBV7-2
D gene: -
clone size: -
CDR3 protein: CASVAGGGSDTQYF
CDR3 DNA: TGTGCCAGTGTGGCAGGCGGGGGCAGCGATACGCAGTATTTT

J gene: TRBJ1-3
V gene: TRBV27
D gene: -
clone size: -
CDR3 protein: CASSQQGSGNTIYF
CDR3 DNA: TGTGCCAGCAGTCAGCAGGGCTCTGGAAACACCATATATTTT

J gene: TRBJ2-1
V gene: TRBV29-1
D gene: TRBD2
clone size: once
CDR3 protein: CSASSGVYNEQFF
CDR3 DNA: TGCAGCGCGTCTAGCGGGGTTTACAATGAGCAGTTCTTC

J gene: TRBJ1-1
V gene: TRBV21-1
D gene: -
clone size: once
CDR3 protein: CASSTKRNEAFF
CDR3 DNA: TGTGCCAGCAGCACTAAGAGGAATGAAGCTTTCTTT

J gene: TRBJ2-1
V gene: TRBV10-3
D gene: TRBD1
clone size: -
CDR3 protein: CAISELSRTGGINEQFF
CDR3 DNA: TGTGCCATCAGTGAGCTCTCTAGGACAGGGGGAATCAATGAGCAGTTCTTC

J gene: TRBJ1-5
V gene: TRBV19
D gene: TRBD1
clone size: -
CDR3 protein: CASSRGQGPGQPQHF
CDR3 DNA: TGTGCCAGTAGTAGGGGACAGGGGCCAGGTCAGCCCCAGCATTTT

J gene: TRBJ2-2
V gene: TRBV7-9
D gene: TRBD1
clone size: -
CDR3 protein: CASSLLNRGTGELFF
CDR3 DNA: TGTGCCAGCAGCTTATTGAACAGGGGCACCGGGGAGCTGTTTTTT

J gene: TRBJ1-5
V gene: TRBV6-5
D gene: -
clone size: -
CDR3 protein: CATGPGRSNQPQHF
CDR3 DNA: TGTGCCACTGGACCAGGGCGTAGCAATCAGCCCCAGCATTTT

J gene: TRBJ1-2
V gene: TRBV19
D gene: TRBD1
clone size: few
CDR3 protein: CASSHRGSNYGYTF
CDR3 DNA: TGTGCCAGTAGCCACAGGGGTTCGAACTATGGCTACACCTTC

J gene: TRBJ2-1
V gene: TRBV9
D gene: TRBD2
clone size: -
CDR3 protein: CASSVAGGAIGEQFF
CDR3 DNA: TGTGCCAGCAGCGTAGCGGGGGGGGCCATAGGTGAGCAGTTCTTC

J gene: TRBJ2-2
V gene: TRBV5-1
D gene: TRBD1
clone size: -
CDR3 protein: CASSRDSANTGELFF
CDR3 DNA: TGCGCCAGCAGCAGGGACAGCGCGAACACCGGGGAGCTGTTTTTT

J gene: TRBJ2-1
V gene: TRBV18
D gene: TRBD1
clone size: -
CDR3 protein: CASSPTDRGNYNEQFF
CDR3 DNA: TGTGCCAGCTCACCGACGGACAGGGGGAACTACAATGAGCAGTTCTTC

J gene: TRBJ1-2
V gene: TRBV4-1
D gene: -
clone size: -
CDR3 protein: CASSQEVAGSGGYTF
CDR3 DNA: TGCGCCAGCAGCCAAGAGGTTGCGGGGAGCGGCGGCTACACCTTC

J gene: TRBJ1-2
V gene: TRBV5-1
D gene: -
clone size: -
CDR3 protein: CASSPDPAADLEGYTF
CDR3 DNA: TGCGCCAGCAGCCCCGACCCGGCGGCGGACTTGGAAGGCTACACCTTC

J gene: TRBJ1-4
V gene: TRBV11-2
D gene: -
clone size: -
CDR3 protein: CASSLNREGEKLFF
CDR3 DNA: TGTGCCAGCAGCTTAAACAGGGAGGGGGAAAAACTGTTTTTT

J gene: TRBJ2-7
V gene: TRBV3-1/TRBV3-2
D gene: -
clone size: -
CDR3 protein: CASSQDRVRSVSPEQYF
CDR3 DNA: TGTGCCAGCAGCCAAGATCGGGTAAGGAGTGTGTCCCCCGAGCAGTACTTC

J gene: TRBJ2-5
V gene: TRBV5-4
D gene: -
clone size: -
CDR3 protein: CASNQGRETQYF
CDR3 DNA: TGTGCCAGCAACCAGGGTCGGGAGACCCAGTACTTC

J gene: TRBJ2-6
V gene: TRBV5-5
D gene: -
clone size: -
CDR3 protein: CASSLVGGSGANVLTF
CDR3 DNA: TGTGCCAGCAGCTTGGTAGGGGGCTCTGGGGCCAACGTCCTGACTTTC

J gene: TRBJ2-7
V gene: TRBV7-2
D gene: TRBD2
clone size: once
CDR3 protein: CASSLAHLAGGEQYF
CDR3 DNA: TGTGCCAGCAGCTTAGCGCACCTAGCGGGGGGGGAGCAGTACTTC